This TCR beta chain was obtained from a study of technical replicates of blood from a handful of donors. TCRdb's copy holds only in-frame clones and misses some; the assay was immunoSEQ multiplex PCR. This sample has 50,000 to 70,000 clones, with roughly 93% found just once. This sequence originates from a human donor in good health. Some clones in this sample may be carry-over from other donors' samples. The sequencing input was PBMCs.

CDR3 bases: TGTGCCATCAGTGAGTCGCCGGGACAGGGGAGCACCGGGGAGCTGTTTTTT. Translation: CAISESPGQGSTGELFF. V and J are TRBV10-3 and TRBJ2-2, with TRBD1 matching 10 bases. V trimming: 0 bases; J trimming: 4 bases; junction bases outside the gene matches: 5. CDR1 and CDR2 from the germline V gene are ENHRY and SYGVKD. The CDR3 is 17 residues long.